These 10 T cell receptor beta chains share one sample of origin, sequenced in a study of blood T cell repertoires in COVID-19. Profiled with immunoSEQ multiplex PCR; TCRdb holds only in-frame clones, not every one. The table records 110,000 to 150,000 clones, approximately 90% of them present only once. Sequencing used peripheral blood. Every receptor here comes from a man aged 60-69 years with active or convalescent COVID-19.

CDR3 loop: CASSQGQASGNTIYF. CDR3 nucleotide sequence: TGCGCCAGCAGCCAAGGGCAGGCGTCTGGAAACACCATATATTTT. The rearrangement joins TRBV4-3 to TRBJ1-3; D unclear. The CDR3 length is 15 residues. V shed 1 base and J shed 1 base, with 8 bases lying between them. Per germline, CDR1 LGHNA and CDR2 YSLEER.

This clone was picked up one time. The CDR3 nucleotides are TGTGCCTGGAGTGCTTCCCGAGATGGCTACACCTTC. Translation gives CAWSASRDGYTF. V is TRBV30 and J is TRBJ1-2; the D is unclear. The V and J ends lost 1 base and 6 bases respectively, with 9 bases between them. The CDR3 is 12 residues long. CDR1 and CDR2 from the germline V gene are GTSNPN and SVGIG (reference sequence).

In this sample, this clone turned up once. The chain has TRBV18 and TRBJ2-3, with 10 nucleotides matching TRBD2. Per the germline V gene, CDR1 is KGHSH and CDR2 is LQKENI. CDR3 length: 15 amino acids. V was clipped by 4 bases and J by 1 base; unmatched bases: 2. The CDR3 sequence is CASSLGTSGTDTQYF. As DNA, the CDR3 is TGTGCCAGCTCACTCGGGACTAGCGGCACAGATACGCAGTATTTT.

CDR3: CASSFSGVYEQYF. For the CDR3, the DNA is TGTGCCAGCAGTTTTTCAGGCGTCTACGAGCAGTACTTC. The chain employs TRBV27 and TRBJ2-7; no clear D gene. This CDR3 contains 13 residues. The V end was cut by 3 bases, the J end by 3 bases, with 9 bases between. Germline lookup yields CDR1 MNHEY and CDR2 SMNVEV (reference sequence).

V is TRBV18 and J is TRBJ2-7, with a possible D match to TRBD1 (5 bases). This CDR3 spans 13 amino acids. V was pared by 4 bases and J by 4 bases, with 11 bases between. Germline CDR1 and CDR2: KGHSH and LQKENI. CDR3 nucleotides: TGTGCCAGCTCACTCACGGACACGTACGAGCAGTACTTC. Translating it yields CASSLTDTYEQYF.

This clone came up a few times. The chain is built from TRBV30 and TRBJ1-2, with D perhaps TRBD1 (5 bases). Germline V gene sequence: CDR1 GTSNPN, CDR2 SVGIG (reference sequence). This CDR3 has 12 residues. With 1 base removed from V and 4 bases from J, the gap between germline ends came to 7 bases. In nucleotides, the CDR3 is TGTGCCTGGAGTGCAGGGTTCTATGGCTACACCTTC. Its protein product is CAWSAGFYGYTF.

This chain links TRBV24-1 with TRBJ2-2; D is uncertain. V lost 4 bases, J lost 6 bases, and 11 bases lay in between. Per germline, CDR1 KGHDR and CDR2 SFDVKD. The CDR3 totals 14 residues. The CDR3 nucleotides read TGTGCCACCAGTGACACTTATACCTCCGGGGAGCTGTTTTTT. Translation gives CATSDTYTSGELFF.

This clone was recorded once. The chain links TRBV7-9 to TRBJ1-2, with unresolved D. Germline V gene sequence: CDR1 SEHNR, CDR2 FQNEAQ (reference sequence). The CDR3 covers 14 residues. V lost 3 bases and J 4 bases, leaving 12 bases between the germline ends. The CDR3 bases are TGTGCCAGCAGCTTTCGGCAGGCCTTCTATGGCTACACCTTC. Translation: CASSFRQAFYGYTF.

CDR3: CASSSTSGSSSSTDTQYF. The CDR3 DNA reads as TGTGCCAGCAGCTCGACTAGCGGGAGTTCGTCTAGCACAGATACGCAGTATTTT. The V call is TRBV7-6, the J call TRBJ2-3; 12 bases line up with TRBD2. V shed 4 bases, J shed 0 bases, and the junction held 8 bases outside the gene matches. The germline V gene has CDR1 SGHVS and CDR2 FNYEAQ. The CDR3 covers 18 residues.

The gene calls are TRBV6-2 or TRBV6-3 and TRBJ1-1; D perhaps matches TRBD1 (5 bases). CDR3 length equals 16 residues. Looked up from germline, CDR1 is MNHEY and CDR2 is SVGEGT. V shed 5 bases and J shed 1 base, with 17 bases lying between them. CDR3 DNA: TGTGCCAGCAGTCGCCTTCTGGGGGGAGGGAACACTGAAGCTTTCTTT. The encoded protein is CASSRLLGGGNTEAFF.